A single T cell receptor (beta chain) is shown here with its context. The antigen is not known. The read terminates 3 residues ahead of where the CDR3 ends, so the germline J gene completes it. immunoSEQ multiplex PCR used an average of roughly 1,300 ng genomic DNA. Repertoires were generated with immunoSEQ multiplex PCR, while TCRdb's copy carries only in-frame clones and drops some. Its table lists under 30,000 clones. V lost 5 bases, J lost 1 base, and 11 bases stayed unmatched. Germline values: CDR1 LNHDA, CDR2 SQIVND (reference sequence). The CDR3 covers 18 residues. This entry comes from a study of T cells in women clearing cervical HPV infection. Study overall: Cases' blood sampling followed lesion detection by median approximately 150 days (90 to 200). With HLA typing for only a few women, HLA confounding remains possible.

Whole-study results and caveats: Timing of associations relative to infection is unclear; T-cell subsets were not isolated.

The sequence was collected from a woman aged 18-70 years with a cervical HPV16 infection that either progressed to CIN3+ or cleared (not recorded which). The genes are TRBV19 and TRBJ2-6, with 7 bases fitting TRBD1. Sequenced sample: blood buffy coat. The DNA read from the CDR3 is TGTGCCAGTAGTGCCACAGGGGTAACAAGTTCTGGGGCCAACGTC. Translating it yields CASSATGVTSSGANV. The whole CDR3 region reads CASSATGVTSSGANVLTF.